What follows are 32 T cell receptor beta chains derived from one specimen sequenced in a study of cytomegalovirus exposure and HLA in healthy donors (dated by TCRdb to about 2017). Receptors were amplified or captured by the immunoSEQ multiplex PCR assay. For the multiplex PCR, a mixture combining 60 forward primers for TCR Vbeta segments and 13 reverse primers for TCR Jbeta segments was used. The source is immuneACCESS, and TCRdb retained only in-frame sequences with V and J called. Part of the clones is not carried over; for the studies checked, unresolved V genes explain less than half of this, and the remainder is unexplained. Here the sample has around 110,000 clones; 55% to 65% occur a single time. The ten largest clones take up roughly 10% of the sample. The sequenced sample was PBMCs. These receptors originate from a woman aged 40 to 49 in good health and CMV-seropositive.

The V gene is TRBV5-1, the J gene TRBJ1-2; 7 bases match TRBD1. Trimming removed 0 bases from V and 6 bases from J; junction bases left unmatched: 14. The CDR3 is made up of 17 amino acids. Germline V gene sequence: CDR1 SGHRS, CDR2 YFSETQ. The CDR3 DNA reads TGCGCCAGCAGCTTGGTTGTAGGGGGCCATGGAGGTGATGGCTACACCTTC. Encoded protein: CASSLVVGGHGGDGYTF.

V gene TRBV27 combines with J gene TRBJ1-1; D remains unclear. Germline V CDR1 and CDR2: MNHEY, SMNVEV (reference sequence). The CDR3 contains 15 residues. The V end lost 7 bases, the J end lost 4 bases, and 19 bases lay between the germline ends. For the CDR3, the DNA is TGTGCCAGCACCCTAAAGTCGGGGATTGGCACTGAAGCTTTCTTT. Encoded protein: CASTLKSGIGTEAFF.

The chain employs TRBV4-1 and TRBJ2-7; tentative D call: TRBD2 (6 bases). Trimming stripped 4 bases from V and 6 bases from J, with 16 bases between. The CDR3 spans 14 residues. Per the germline V gene, CDR1 is MGHRA and CDR2 is YSYEKL. This chain's CDR3 is CASSRGTGLPEQYF. The CDR3 DNA follows: TGCGCCAGCAGCCGAGGGACTGGCCTCCCCGAGCAGTACTTC.

This clone has only a few counts. The V call is TRBV28, the J call TRBJ1-5; 7 bases agree with TRBD1. Germline trimming cut 5 bases from V and 0 bases from J; bases unmatched to any gene: 19. The CDR3 spans 20 residues. CDR1 MDHEN and CDR2 SYDVKM come from the germline V gene. CDR3 loop: CASSLPSSDRDLYSNQPQHF. The CDR3 DNA sequence: TGTGCCAGCAGTCTCCCGAGTAGTGACAGGGATCTATATAGCAATCAGCCCCAGCATTTT.

This chain joins TRBV2 and TRBJ2-7; a weak D match, TRBD2 (6 bases). Trimming cost V 0 bases and J 3 bases, with 15 bases left between them. In germline, CDR1 is SNHLY, CDR2 FYNNEI. The length of the CDR3 is 16 residues. The CDR3 DNA is TGTGCCAGCAGTGAAGCGGTATGGCGGGGAAGCTACGAGCAGTACTTC. Its protein is CASSEAVWRGSYEQYF.

The gene calls are TRBV4-3 and TRBJ2-7; a weak D match, TRBD1 (5 bases). Germline-derived CDR1 and CDR2 are LGHNA and YSLEER. The V end was cut by 1 base, the J end by 3 bases, with 10 bases between. The CDR3 sequence is 14 residues long. The CDR3 loop is CASSQAQGGYEQYF. CDR3 nucleotide sequence: TGCGCCAGCAGCCAAGCCCAGGGTGGCTACGAGCAGTACTTC.

The chain recombines TRBV4-1 with TRBJ2-5, with a weak D call TRBD1 (6 bases). Judging by the DNA end, TRBJ2-7 fits better; the J call may be wrong. This CDR3 comprises 15 residues. CDR1 MGHRA and CDR2 YSYEKL come from the germline V gene. The CDR3 sequence: CASSQPQGSGNEQYF. The CDR3 DNA follows: TGCGCCAGCAGCCAGCCACAGGGCAGTGGGAACGAGCAGTACTTC.

J is TRBJ2-3 and V is TRBV29-1; 7 nucleotides line up with TRBD2. V lost 0 bases and J lost 1; bases outside the gene matches: 7. Germline CDR1 reads SQVTM; CDR2 reads ANQGSEA. The CDR3 sequence is 16 residues long. The CDR3 loop is CSVEDRGLAGTDTQYF. The CDR3 region has the DNA TGCAGCGTTGAAGATCGGGGCCTAGCGGGCACAGATACGCAGTATTTT.

V usage is TRBV19 and J usage is TRBJ1-3; D is undetermined. The CDR3 contains 14 residues. Per the germline V gene, CDR1 is LNHDA and CDR2 is SQIVND (reference sequence). V shed 5 bases and J shed 0 bases, with 8 bases lying between them. The CDR3 reads CASSWPPSGNTIYF. Here the CDR3 DNA reads TGTGCCAGTAGTTGGCCGCCCTCTGGAAACACCATATATTTT.

This sequence joins TRBV7-6 and TRBJ2-3, with TRBD2 as a possible D gene (5 bases). Germline V gene data show CDR1 as SGHVS and CDR2 as FNYEAQ. The CDR3 sequence is 14 residues long. V was pared by 0 bases and J by 4 bases, with 8 bases between. This chain's CDR3 is CASSLAALADTQYF. The CDR3 coding sequence is TGTGCCAGCAGCTTAGCGGCACTAGCAGATACGCAGTATTTT.

The chain is built from TRBV28 and TRBJ2-1; D is perhaps TRBD2 (5 bases). The germline CDR1 and CDR2 sequences are MDHEN and SYDVKM. The CDR3 length is 15 residues. V lost 7 bases and J 3 bases, leaving 16 bases between the germline ends. The CDR3 nucleotides are TGTGCCAGCAAGATACCGGGGATTGGCTACAATGAGCAGTTCTTC. The encoded protein is CASKIPGIGYNEQFF.

The rearrangement links TRBV7-2 to TRBJ1-2, with D uncertain. This CDR3 has 14 residues. CDR1 is SGHTA, CDR2 FQGNSA, per germline. V gave up 0 bases and J gave up 9 bases, with 14 bases separating them. CDR3 in amino acids: CASSLATALPRYTF. The CDR3 DNA is TGTGCCAGCAGCTTAGCCACAGCACTGCCCCGCTACACCTTC.

Regarding this clone: The final CDR3 position lacks the conserved phenylalanine or tryptophan, pointing to a likely read error. The V and J genes are TRBV4-3 and TRBJ2-7; 8 bases are shared with TRBD2. V was clipped by 0 bases and J by 5 bases; unmatched bases: 3. CDR1 LGHNA and CDR2 YSLEER come from the germline V gene. The length of the CDR3 is 14 residues. This chain's CDR3 is CASSQDFGRDEQYL. The CDR3 coding sequence is TGCGCCAGCAGCCAAGATTTCGGGAGGGACGAGCAGTACCTC.

This chain connects TRBV6-5 to TRBJ1-3, with TRBD1 matching 7 bases. The CDR3 sequence is 15 residues long. The V gene end was trimmed by 2 bases and the J gene end by 4 bases; junction bases not matched to a gene: 5. Looked up from germline, CDR1 is MNHEY and CDR2 is SVGAGI. CDR3 amino acids: CASSYGTDLGNTIYF. The CDR3 region has the DNA TGTGCCAGCAGTTACGGGACAGACCTAGGAAACACCATATATTTT.

Written as DNA, the CDR3 is TGTGCCAGTAGTATTTTCCCTAGCGGGAGGGCGAACAATGAGCAGTTCTTC. Protein: CASSIFPSGRANNEQFF. The J gene is TRBJ2-1, the V gene TRBV19; 12 bases agree with TRBD2. The CDR3 loop spans 17 amino acids. The junction had 8 bases not matched to a gene; V was cut back by 3 bases and J by 5 bases. Per germline, CDR1 LNHDA and CDR2 SQIVND (reference sequence).

J is TRBJ2-7 and V is TRBV14, with 10 bases fitting TRBD1. This CDR3 spans 14 amino acids. The germline V gene has CDR1 SGHDN and CDR2 FVKESK. Trimming at V came to 3 bases and at J to 4 bases, leaving 3 bases not matched to a gene. Here the CDR3 DNA reads TGTGCCAGCAGCCAGGACAGGGGGAGTTACGAGCAGTACTTC. This sequence encodes CASSQDRGSYEQYF.

V usage is TRBV29-1 and J usage is TRBJ2-1; 10 bases match TRBD1. V shed 1 base, J shed 5 bases, and the junction held 2 bases outside the gene matches. The germline gives CDR1 SQVTM, CDR2 ANQGSEA. The CDR3 covers 14 residues. The chain's CDR3 is CSVEGDRGHNEQFF. DNA for the CDR3: TGCAGCGTTGAAGGGGACAGGGGCCACAATGAGCAGTTCTTC.

This clone was counted once. The chain couples TRBV11-2 to TRBJ2-7; 9 bases are a match to TRBD1. With V trimmed by 2 bases and J by 6 bases, 8 bases remained unmatched. Germline V gene data show CDR1 as SGHAT and CDR2 as FQNNGV. CDR3 size: 15 residues. The CDR3 nucleotides are TGTGCCAGCAGCTTATCTCCACAGGGGGCATTCGAGCAGTACTTC. As protein: CASSLSPQGAFEQYF.

This clone was recorded only once. The chain recombines TRBV30 with TRBJ1-6; 7 nucleotides match TRBD1. CDR1 and CDR2 (germline): GTSNPN, SVGIG (reference sequence). The CDR3 length is 16 residues. After removal of 7 bases from V and 3 bases from J, the junction contained 12 bases not matched to a gene. In DNA, the CDR3 is TGTGCCTCTATGTCCAGGGGACAGAGCTATAATTCACCCCTCCACTTT. This codes for CASMSRGQSYNSPLHF. Supplemented by reference TRBV30 and TRBJ1-6, the full variable domain reads SQTIHQWPATLVQPVGSPLSLECTVEGTSNPNLYWYRQAAGRGLQLLFYSVGIGQISSEVPQNLSASRPQDRQFILSSKKLLLSDSGFYLCASMSRGQSYNSPLHFGNGTRLTVT.

This clone has more than one count but fewer than ten. V gene TRBV27 combines with J gene TRBJ2-5, with TRBD2 matching over 11 bases. CDR1 MNHEY and CDR2 SMNVEV come from the germline V gene (reference sequence). The CDR3 sequence is 15 residues long. V shed 6 bases and J 9 bases; nucleotides not matched to a gene: 12. The CDR3 loop reads CASRLTSGTLRAQYF. The CDR3 DNA is TGTGCCAGCAGGTTGACTAGCGGGACGCTCCGGGCCCAGTACTTC.

The chain couples TRBV6-6 to TRBJ2-5, with D possibly being TRBD2 (7 bases). The CDR3 covers 14 residues. Per germline, CDR1 MNHNY and CDR2 SVGAGI (reference sequence). V lost 7 bases and J 4 bases, leaving 16 bases between the germline ends. DNA of the CDR3: TGTGCCAGCACGGACCAGGGAGGGGGAGAGACCCAGTACTTC. Protein: CASTDQGGGETQYF.

In the case of this clone: This sample also contains other DNA sequences that code for the same CDR3. The V gene is TRBV5-4, the J gene TRBJ2-7, with TRBD2 identical over 8 bases. The CDR3 is 15 residues long. The junction had 3 bases not matched to a gene; V was cut back by 0 bases and J by 1 base. The germline V gene encodes CDR1 SGHNT and CDR2 YYREEE (reference sequence). The CDR3 DNA is TGTGCCAGCAGCTTGGCTGCGGGAGGATCCTACGAGCAGTACTTC. Amino acids: CASSLAAGGSYEQYF.

This clone appeared a few times. One end of the junction does not line up with germline, which may come from a read error. CDR3: CASSRRSGLAGEWVF. CDR3 DNA: TGCGCCAGCAGCCGTCGCTCCGGACTAGCGGGAGAATGGGTCTTC. J is TRBJ2-1 and V is TRBV5-1; 13 nucleotides agree with TRBD2. In germline, CDR1 is SGHRS, CDR2 YFSETQ. This CDR3 is 15 amino acids long.

The chain recombines TRBV5-1 with TRBJ2-4; 7 nucleotides line up with TRBD1. The CDR3 has 17 residues. CDR1 and CDR2 from the germline V gene are SGHRS and YFSETQ. After removal of 4 bases from V and 1 base from J, the junction contained 11 bases not matched to a gene. The CDR3 sequence: CASSIGTAARAKNIQYF. Here the CDR3 DNA reads TGCGCCAGCAGCATCGGGACAGCCGCTCGGGCCAAAAACATTCAGTACTTC.

The V gene is TRBV16, the J gene TRBJ2-3, with D possibly TRBD1 on 6 matching bases. Germline V gives CDR1 KGHSY, CDR2 FQNENV. The CDR3 contains 13 residues. V was clipped by 0 bases and J by 6 bases, with 7 bases between them. CDR3 DNA: TGTGCCAGCAGCCAATCGAGGGGGGATACGCAGTATTTT. This sequence encodes CASSQSRGDTQYF.

This chain links TRBV5-1 with TRBJ2-3; tentatively, D is TRBD2 (5 bases). The germline V gene encodes CDR1 SGHRS and CDR2 YFSETQ. This CDR3 spans 13 amino acids. Trimming stripped 4 bases from V and 0 bases from J, with 6 bases between. The DNA of the CDR3 is TGCGCCAGCAGCCGCGGGAGCACAGATACGCAGTATTTT. Translating gives CASSRGSTDTQYF.

This rearrangement joins TRBV4-3 to TRBJ2-3, with TRBD1 matching 8 bases. CDR3 length: 17 residues. Germline lookup yields CDR1 LGHNA and CDR2 YSLEER. V lost 3 bases to trimming and J lost 5 bases; unmatched junction nucleotides: 13. Written as DNA, the CDR3 is TGCGCCAGCAGCCACGGACCCCCAGGGGGCCTCGGAGATACGCAGTATTTT. Translation: CASSHGPPGGLGDTQYF.

This clone has just a few counts. The V and J genes are TRBV28 and TRBJ2-7; 9 nucleotides align to TRBD2. The V gene's germline CDR1 is MDHEN and CDR2 SYDVKM. This CDR3 is 15 amino acids long. V gave up 3 bases and J gave up 2 bases; unmatched junction bases: 5. This CDR3 is CASSFPLAGTYEQYF. The CDR3 coding sequence is TGTGCCAGCAGTTTTCCCCTAGCGGGGACCTACGAGCAGTACTTC.

On this clone: The sample contains more than one DNA sequence encoding this CDR3. V and J are TRBV29-1 and TRBJ2-1; 9 bases fit TRBD2. CDR3 length: 15 residues. Germline assignment: CDR1 SQVTM and CDR2 ANQGSEA. V was pared by 3 bases and J by 8 bases, with 11 bases of the junction left unmatched. CDR3 sequence reads: CSVDSLAGVADEQFF. DNA of the CDR3: TGCAGCGTTGACTCCTTAGCGGGAGTCGCCGATGAGCAGTTCTTC.

This chain uses TRBV5-1 with TRBJ2-1, with D maybe TRBD2 (6 bases). The CDR3 runs to 17 residues. In germline, CDR1 is SGHRS, CDR2 YFSETQ. Trimming took 0 bases from V and 4 from J, leaving 17 bases between them. The CDR3 sequence: CASSLVFSGGGYNEQFF. CDR3 in DNA: TGCGCCAGCAGCTTGGTATTTAGCGGAGGCGGGTACAATGAGCAGTTCTTC. The full variable domain, in which reference TRBV5-1 and TRBJ2-1 provide the parts outside the CDR3, is KAGVTQTPRYLIKTRGQQVTLSCSPISGHRSVSWYQQTPGQGLQFLFEYFSETQRNKGNFPGRFSGRQFSNSRSEMNVSTLELGDSALYLCASSLVFSGGGYNEQFFGPGTRLTVL.

The V and J genes are TRBV4-1 and TRBJ2-5; TRBD2 might be the D (6 bases). V was clipped by 5 bases and J by 0 bases, with 10 bases between them. The CDR3 spans 14 residues. CDR1 and CDR2 (germline): MGHRA, YSYEKL. The CDR3 nucleotides are TGCGCCAGCAGCTCCCGGGAGAACCAAGAGACCCAGTACTTC. Translation gives CASSSRENQETQYF.

The genes are TRBV5-8 and TRBJ1-5; possibly TRBD1 for D (5 bases). CDR1 SGHTS and CDR2 YDEGEE come from the germline V gene. The length of the CDR3 is 15 residues. With 1 base removed from V and 6 bases from J, the gap between germline ends came to 14 bases. The CDR3: CASSLHFQGPQPQHF. CDR3 nucleotide sequence: TGTGCCAGCAGCTTGCATTTCCAGGGCCCTCAGCCCCAGCATTTT. The variable domain in full, with the rest retrieved from reference TRBV5-8 and TRBJ1-5, is EAGVTQSPTHLIKTRGQQATLRCSPISGHTSVYWYQQALGLGLQFLLWYDEGEERNRGNFPPRFSGRQFPNYSSELNVNALELEDSALYLCASSLHFQGPQPQHFGDGTRLSIL.